What follows describes a single TCR beta chain. As yet, its antigen is unknown. These data belong to a study of cytomegalovirus exposure and HLA in healthy donors. General study findings and limits: According to an earlier analysis, most TCR beta V segments yielded productive rearrangements about 87% or about 30% of the time. The HLA-A and HLA-B alleles of most subjects were reportedly predicted accurately from TCR beta sequences.

Primers: 60 Vbeta forward and 13 Jbeta reverse. The protocol was immunoSEQ multiplex PCR, while the TCRdb copy is restricted to in-frame clones and leaves out a portion. The sample shows about 90,000 clones, 62% of them seen only once. Sequencing was done on a sample of PBMCs. This TCR was recovered from a woman in her thirties in good health and CMV-seropositive.

CDR3 coding DNA: TGTGCCAGCTCACCACCGTCGGGGAACCCTGGAAACACCATATATTTT. Translating it yields CASSPPSGNPGNTIYF. V gene TRBV18 combines with J gene TRBJ1-3; D is uncertain. The CDR3 runs to 16 residues. V was shortened by 0 bases and J by 2 bases, with 11 bases between the two germline ends. Germline V gene sequence: CDR1 KGHSH, CDR2 LQKENI.